The rows below give T cell receptor beta chains drawn from one sample of a study of blood T cell repertoires in COVID-19. The data were produced by immunoSEQ multiplex PCR, yet TCRdb's version contains in-frame clones alone and is incomplete. The sample contains about 73,000 clones, roughly three quarters of which appear only once. The sequencing input was peripheral blood. The receptor set was obtained from a man in his 70s with COVID-19, enrolled during active disease. The CDR3 runs from the conserved cysteine through the conserved F or W. A D gene is named only where the DNA matches it firmly. A row's size may be missing; if present it is once, few, many or a size class.

j_gene,abundance,d_gene,v_gene,CDR3aa,CDR3nt
TRBJ2-2,-,-,TRBV30,CAWSRGLSGELFF,TGTGCCTGGAGTAGGGGTCTATCCGGGGAGCTGTTTTTT
TRBJ2-2,few,-,TRBV5-1,CASSSITGTTNTGELFF,TGCGCCAGCAGCTCGATAACCGGGACAACGAACACCGGGGAGCTGTTTTTT
TRBJ1-5,-,TRBD1,TRBV19,CASSTSSHRGNQPQHF,TGTGCCAGTAGTACTTCGAGCCACAGGGGGAATCAGCCCCAGCATTTT
TRBJ2-7,-,-,TRBV28,CASSLAGSRYEQYF,TGTGCCAGCAGTTTGGCCGGGAGTCGCTACGAGCAGTACTTC
TRBJ2-1,-,-,TRBV11-3,CASSLDRLSEQFF,TGTGCCAGCAGCTTAGATAGACTGAGTGAGCAGTTCTTC
TRBJ2-1,-,-,TRBV9,CASSVGPSSYNEQFF,TGTGCCAGCAGCGTAGGACCTAGCTCCTACAATGAGCAGTTCTTC
TRBJ2-3,once,TRBD2,TRBV6-5,CASSTQTSGGPTQYF,TGTGCCAGCAGTACGCAGACTAGCGGGGGGCCTACGCAGTATTTT
TRBJ1-1,-,TRBD1,TRBV5-6,CASRPGTGMNTEAFF,TGTGCCAGCAGACCCGGGACAGGAATGAACACTGAAGCTTTCTTT
TRBJ2-3,-,TRBD1,TRBV5-1,CASSQDGTGALLTQYF,TGCGCCAGCAGCCAGGACGGGACAGGTGCCCTATTGACGCAGTATTTT
TRBJ2-7,-,TRBD1,TRBV7-2,CASSSGQGPLHYEQYF,TGTGCCAGCAGCTCGGGACAGGGGCCCCTCCACTACGAGCAGTACTTC
TRBJ2-2,few,-,TRBV11-2,CASSGGTYSTGELFF,TGTGCCAGCAGCGGGGGGACTTACTCCACCGGGGAGCTGTTTTTT
TRBJ2-2,-,-,TRBV28,CASRLWGNTGELFF,TGTGCCAGCAGGTTATGGGGCAACACCGGGGAGCTGTTTTTT
TRBJ1-5,-,-,TRBV11-2,CASSFGGSQPQHF,TGTGCCAGCAGCTTCGGGGGTAGTCAGCCCCAGCATTTT
TRBJ2-5,-,-,TRBV11-2,CASSFIVETQYF,TGTGCCAGCAGCTTCATTGTGGAGACCCAGTACTTC
TRBJ2-7,-,TRBD2,TRBV27,CASSLGLAAYEQYF,TGTGCCAGCAGTTTAGGGCTAGCGGCCTACGAGCAGTACTTC
TRBJ2-1,-,-,TRBV4-3,CASSQEVATYNEQFF,TGCGCCAGCAGCCAAGAGGTAGCTACCTACAATGAGCAGTTCTTC
TRBJ1-5,once,-,TRBV27,CASSSRGGPQHF,TGTGCCAGCAGTTCCCGAGGTGGGCCCCAGCATTTT
TRBJ1-1,-,TRBD1,TRBV7-2,CASSSQQGADTEAFF,TGTGCCAGCAGCTCACAACAGGGGGCCGACACTGAAGCTTTCTTT
TRBJ1-5,-,-,TRBV6-5,CASSYSTARSQPQHF,TGTGCCAGCAGTTACTCGACGGCAAGGAGCCAGCCCCAGCATTTT
TRBJ2-7,-,-,TRBV30,CAWSNKIHEQYF,TGTGCCTGGAGTAACAAGATCCACGAGCAGTACTTC
TRBJ1-2,-,TRBD1,TRBV5-8,CASSPGDRGYGYTF,TGTGCCAGCAGCCCGGGGGACAGGGGCTATGGCTACACCTTC
TRBJ2-7,-,TRBD2,TRBV5-4,CASSLGNSGTGYEQYF,TGTGCCAGCAGCTTGGGGAATAGCGGGACCGGCTACGAGCAGTACTTC
TRBJ1-1,-,TRBD1,TRBV5-1,CASSSTGATPNTEAFF,TGCGCCAGCAGTTCGACAGGGGCCACTCCGAACACTGAAGCTTTCTTT
TRBJ2-3,-,-,TRBV19,CASKERSSTDTQYF,TGTGCCAGTAAGGAGCGCTCTAGCACAGATACGCAGTATTTT
TRBJ2-7,-,TRBD2,TRBV19,CASSMSGSTSYEQYF,TGTGCCAGTAGTATGAGCGGGAGCACTTCCTACGAGCAGTACTTC
TRBJ1-3,-,-,TRBV7-2,CASSLNGGTSGNTIYF,TGTGCCAGCAGCTTAAATGGAGGTACCTCTGGAAACACCATATATTTT
TRBJ2-2,-,TRBD2,TRBV5-6,CASSSRREGMNTGELFF,TGTGCCAGCAGCTCCAGGCGGGAGGGCATGAACACCGGGGAGCTGTTTTTT
TRBJ2-7,once,TRBD1,TRBV5-4,CASSPTGNYEQYF,TGTGCCAGCAGCCCGACAGGGAACTACGAGCAGTACTTC
TRBJ1-1,-,-,TRBV5-1,CASSPQGHIEAFF,TGCGCCAGCAGCCCCCAGGGGCACATCGAAGCTTTCTTT
TRBJ2-1,-,-,TRBV27,CASSYDRYNEQFF,TGTGCCAGCAGTTATGATCGGTACAATGAGCAGTTCTTC
TRBJ2-3,-,-,TRBV7-9,CASSLGGRTDTQYF,TGTGCCAGCAGCTTAGGGGGGCGCACAGATACGCAGTATTTT
TRBJ1-4,-,-,TRBV10-3,CAISESGRGSEKLFF,TGTGCCATCAGTGAGTCGGGCAGGGGTTCCGAAAAACTGTTTTTT
TRBJ2-1,-,TRBD2,TRBV24-1,CATSDSASGLAGYNEQFF,TGTGCCACCAGTGATTCCGCCTCGGGACTAGCGGGGTACAATGAGCAGTTCTTC
TRBJ2-7,-,-,TRBV28,CASSPLRGGLGEQYF,TGTGCCAGCAGCCCCCTAAGGGGGGGATTGGGCGAGCAGTACTTC
TRBJ1-2,-,-,TRBV3-1/TRBV3-2,CASSLGQNYGYTF,TGTGCCAGCAGCCTAGGACAGAACTATGGCTACACCTTC
TRBJ2-7,-,-,TRBV15,CATSWLTGYMDEQYF,TGTGCCACCAGTTGGTTGACAGGTTATATGGACGAGCAGTACTTC
TRBJ2-5,-,TRBD2,TRBV7-2,CASSLARGGRGTQYF,TGTGCCAGCAGCTTAGCGCGAGGCGGGAGAGGGACCCAGTACTTC
TRBJ2-7,-,-,TRBV19,CASSRVGGNSYEQYF,TGTGCCAGTAGTAGGGTAGGCGGGAACTCCTACGAGCAGTACTTC
TRBJ1-6,-,TRBD1,TRBV10-3,CAISLDRGNSPLHF,TGTGCCATCAGTCTCGACAGGGGGAATTCACCCCTCCACTTT
TRBJ2-1,-,TRBD2,TRBV7-6,CASSRGGLGYNEQFF,TGTGCCAGCAGTCGTGGGGGACTAGGCTACAATGAGCAGTTCTTC
TRBJ2-5,-,TRBD1,TRBV5-1,CASRGQPQETQYF,TGCGCCAGCAGGGGACAGCCACAAGAGACCCAGTACTTC
TRBJ1-2,-,TRBD1,TRBV28,CASSWGQGRYGYTF,TGTGCCAGCAGTTGGGGACAGGGGCGGTATGGCTACACCTTC
TRBJ2-2,few,-,TRBV6-6,CASNQGYTGELFF,TGTGCCAGCAACCAGGGTTACACCGGGGAGCTGTTTTTT
TRBJ1-2,once,-,TRBV7-2,CASSTQGPLSGYTF,TGTGCCAGCAGCACACAGGGTCCGTTGAGTGGCTACACCTTC
TRBJ2-6,once,TRBD1,TRBV7-9,CASSPPGQSSGANVLTF,TGTGCCAGCAGCCCCCCGGGACAGAGCTCTGGGGCCAACGTCCTGACTTTC
TRBJ1-4,once,-,TRBV5-1,CASSLAREEKLFF,TGCGCCAGCAGCTTGGCTCGGGAAGAAAAACTGTTTTTT
TRBJ2-2,-,TRBD1,TRBV28,CASRSQGANTGELFF,TGTGCCAGCAGAAGCCAGGGGGCGAACACCGGGGAGCTGTTTTTT
TRBJ2-7,once,TRBD1,TRBV28,CASSSRTGELGYEQYF,TGTGCCAGCAGTTCACGGACAGGGGAGTTGGGCTACGAGCAGTACTTC
TRBJ2-7,-,TRBD2,TRBV28,CASSFLGTSGSYEQYF,TGTGCCAGCAGTTTTCTTGGGACTAGCGGGAGCTACGAGCAGTACTTC
TRBJ2-7,-,TRBD1,TRBV6-2/TRBV6-3,CASSYRGTGTHEQYF,TGTGCCAGCAGTTACCGTGGGACAGGGACCCACGAGCAGTACTTC
TRBJ2-7,-,TRBD2,TRBV11-2,CASSILGPAGAYEQYF,TGTGCCAGCAGCATCCTCGGACCGGCGGGGGCCTACGAGCAGTACTTC
TRBJ1-1,-,TRBD1,TRBV12-3/TRBV12-4,CASSGTGFTEAFF,TGTGCCAGCAGCGGGACAGGGTTCACTGAAGCTTTCTTT
TRBJ1-1,-,TRBD1,TRBV24-1,CATSDPQGERAFF,TGTGCCACCAGTGACCCCCAGGGGGAGAGAGCTTTCTTT